These T cell receptor beta chains were read from a single sample in a study of human T cells and chemical hapten exposure. Via MiXCR, TCRdb re-called the RACE reads, giving one row per CDR3 protein. The sample consists of fewer than 100,000 distinct CDR3 sequences, over 6.5% of them appearing once. Material for sequencing was whole blood. Receptors were obtained from a female donor in good health. Some clones in this sample may be carry-over from other donors' samples. Each CDR3 is given with its conserved first and last residue. The D gene is left open where the match is weak. Part of the rows lack a size; the others show once, few, many or a class for expanded clones.

few	NA	TRBV19	TRBJ1-4	14	TGTGCCAGTAAAAGGAGGGCCTCGAATGAAAAACTGTTTTTT	CASKRRASNEKLFF
NA	TRBD2	TRBV20-1	TRBJ2-7	14	TGCAGTGCTAGAGATGGGCGGGGGGGAGACGAGCAGTACTTC	CSARDGRGGDEQYF
NA	NA	TRBV5-6	TRBJ2-7	14	TGTGCCAGCAGCGTCGCGTCGTGGGGTGTCGAGCAGTACTTC	CASSVASWGVEQYF
few	TRBD2	TRBV7-2	TRBJ2-1	16	TGTGCCAGCAGCGTTAGCGGGGGGAGTATTTACAATGAGCAGTTCTTC	CASSVSGGSIYNEQFF
few	TRBD1	TRBV5-1	TRBJ1-1	16	TGCGCCAGCAGCTTAAGGACAGGGTCAACCAACACTGAAGCTTTCTTT	CASSLRTGSTNTEAFF
NA	NA	TRBV6-1	TRBJ2-6	15	TGTGCCAGCAGGACGGACAGCTCTGGGGCCAACGTCCTGACTTTC	CASRTDSSGANVLTF
few	NA	TRBV18	TRBJ1-5	14	TGTGCCAGCTCACCATCCCAGGGAAATCAGCCCCAGCATTTT	CASSPSQGNQPQHF
few	NA	TRBV2	TRBJ2-7	14	TGTGCCAGCAGAGAATCAGGGTTGTCCTACGAGCAGTACTTC	CASRESGLSYEQYF
many	NA	TRBV7-9	TRBJ2-3	13	TGTGCCAGCAATAAGGGAAGCACAGATACGCAGTATTTT	CASNKGSTDTQYF
few	TRBD1	TRBV7-9	TRBJ1-2	16	TGTGCCAGCAGCTTAGCTGGGACAGGGGATGCGGATGGCTACACCTTC	CASSLAGTGDADGYTF
many	NA	TRBV7-2	TRBJ2-7	11	TGTGCCAGCAGTCTGCGCTACGAGCAGTACTTC	CASSLRYEQYF
many	NA	TRBV20-1	TRBJ1-5	15	TGCAGTGCTCCTACATTAGGGCGAAGCAATCAGCCCCAGCATTTT	CSAPTLGRSNQPQHF
many	NA	TRBV7-2	TRBJ2-3	14	TGTGCCAGCAGCGTCTCCCTGGGGGCAGATACGCAGTATTTT	CASSVSLGADTQYF
few	TRBD1	TRBV10-3	TRBJ1-1	15	TGTGCCATCAGTGACAGAACAGGGGTTGTCACTGAAGCTTTCTTT	CAISDRTGVVTEAFF
many	NA	TRBV12-3/TRBV12-4	TRBJ1-6	14	TGTGCCAGCAGGGGGCGGGGGTCCAGATCACCCCTCCACTTT	CASRGRGSRSPLHF
NA	NA	TRBV29-1	TRBJ2-3	14	TGCAGCGTTGACGGGAGAGGGAGCACAGATACGCAGTATTTT	CSVDGRGSTDTQYF
many	NA	TRBV6-5	TRBJ1-2	18	TGTGCCAGCAGTTACTCGTTAACTGAGTTCCCCCCGTTCTATGGCTACACCTTC	CASSYSLTEFPPFYGYTF
NA	TRBD2	TRBV10-3	TRBJ2-3	15	TGTGCCATCAGGAGCTACGGGGGGGCGACAGATACGCAGTATTTT	CAIRSYGGATDTQYF
NA	TRBD1	TRBV19	TRBJ1-6	13	TGTGCCACGGGGACAGTTCATAATTCACCCCTCCACTTT	CATGTVHNSPLHF
medium-sized	TRBD2	TRBV6-1	TRBJ2-1	14	TGTGCCAGCAGTATAGCGGGGGAGTTTCATGAGCAGTTCTTC	CASSIAGEFHEQFF
NA	TRBD1	TRBV28	TRBJ1-2	12	TGTGCCAGCAGCGAACAGGGGGCCGGCTGCACCTTC	CASSEQGAGCTF
many	NA	TRBV4-2	TRBJ1-2	13	TGTGCCAGCAGCCAAGATGAGACCGGTCGATGGACCTTC	CASSQDETGRWTF
many	NA	TRBV29-1	TRBJ1-2	12	TGCAGCGTTGAACAAGGAAACTATGGCTACACCTTC	CSVEQGNYGYTF
NA	NA	TRBV14	TRBJ2-3	15	TGTGCCAGCAGCCAAGTCGAAGGGTTGACAGATACGCAGTATTTT	CASSQVEGLTDTQYF
few	TRBD2	TRBV2	TRBJ2-1	15	TGTGCCAGCAGTAAAACGGGACTAGCGGGGGAAGAGCAGTTCTTC	CASSKTGLAGEEQFF
NA	NA	TRBV7-8	TRBJ1-1	16	TGTGCCAGCAGCTTATCGCAGGGAGCCAGGAACACTGAAGCTTTCTTT	CASSLSQGARNTEAFF
few	NA	TRBV6-2/TRBV6-3	TRBJ1-5	14	TGTGCCACCATCGGCGGAGCCGGGAGACAGCCCCAGCATTTT	CATIGGAGRQPQHF
few	TRBD2	TRBV2	TRBJ2-3	15	TGTGCCAGCAAGCGCGGGGGGTCTCCCCGGGATACGCAGTATTTT	CASKRGGSPRDTQYF
many	TRBD1	TRBV4-1	TRBJ2-1	17	TGCGCCAGCAGCCAAGACCCAGGGACAGGGGACTACAATGAGCAGTTCTTC	CASSQDPGTGDYNEQFF
few	TRBD2	TRBV2	TRBJ2-3	16	TGTGCCAGCAAAGTACTAGCGGGGGGGCCTAGAGATACGCAGTATTTT	CASKVLAGGPRDTQYF
few	NA	TRBV12-3/TRBV12-4	TRBJ1-2	12	TGTGCCAGCAGCCAGACAGTATTTGGCTACACCTTC	CASSQTVFGYTF
few	NA	TRBV4-3	TRBJ2-2	18	TGCGCCAGCAGCCAAGACCTACCGGAAGGAAGGATAACCGGGGAGCTGTTTTTT	CASSQDLPEGRITGELFF
many	NA	TRBV20-1	TRBJ1-4	14	TGCAGTGCTAGAGAGTGGACGCAAAATGAAAAACTGTTTTTT	CSAREWTQNEKLFF
NA	TRBD1	TRBV19	TRBJ2-7	15	TGTGCCAGTAGTAACGTCGGGACAGGTTCCTACGAGCAGTACTTC	CASSNVGTGSYEQYF
many	NA	TRBV20-1	TRBJ1-1	13	TGCAGTGCGAAAGACAGGAGGGACACTGAAGCTTTCTTT	CSAKDRRDTEAFF
few	NA	TRBV7-2	TRBJ2-4	14	TGTGCCAGCAGCTTAGCGGCCCAGGGCCTCATTCAGTACTTC	CASSLAAQGLIQYF
many	NA	TRBV7-2	TRBJ2-7	14	TGTGCCAGCAGCTTAGATTTCAGCGACTACGAGCAGTACTTC	CASSLDFSDYEQYF
few	TRBD1	TRBV19	TRBJ1-4	15	TGTGCCAGTAGTGGCTACAGGGGACCTAATGAAAAACTGTTTTTT	CASSGYRGPNEKLFF
NA	NA	TRBV18	TRBJ2-7	14	TGTGCCAGCTCACCAGTCTCCTACTCCTACGAGCAGTACTTC	CASSPVSYSYEQYF
many	NA	TRBV25-1	TRBJ2-4	11	TGTGCCAGCAGCGCTAAAAACATTCAGTACTTC	CASSAKNIQYF
few	NA	TRBV20-1	TRBJ2-3	12	TGCAGTGCTCCTCCGGGCCATAATACGCAGTATTTT	CSAPPGHNTQYF
NA	NA	TRBV7-2	TRBJ2-3	14	TGTGCCAGCAGCTTAGTTGGGGCTGAAGATACGCAGTATTTT	CASSLVGAEDTQYF
NA	NA	TRBV6-6	TRBJ1-4	15	TGTGCCAGCAGCTCAACGGGAGAAGCGGGGGAAAAACTGTTTTTT	CASSSTGEAGEKLFF
many	NA	TRBV20-1	TRBJ2-3	12	TGCAGTGTTCAGGGAGCAACAGATACGCAGTATTTT	CSVQGATDTQYF
many	NA	TRBV6-4	TRBJ1-1	14	TGTGCCAGCAGTGACTCAACGAGTTCCACTGAAGCTTTCTTT	CASSDSTSSTEAFF
many	NA	TRBV3-1	TRBJ1-3	15	TGTGCCAGCAGCAAGAACAGGCTCTCTGGAAACACCATATATTTT	CASSKNRLSGNTIYF
many	TRBD1	TRBV10-3	TRBJ2-7	15	TGTGCCATCAGTGAGTCCCGGGACAGAACCTACGAGCAGTACTTC	CAISESRDRTYEQYF
many	NA	TRBV7-3	TRBJ1-1	13	TGTGCCAGCAGCCCCACGGGGGGCACTGAAGCTTTCTTT	CASSPTGGTEAFF
NA	NA	TRBV6-2/TRBV6-3	TRBJ1-2	12	TGTGCCAGCAGTTTTCAGCGATATGGCTACACCTTC	CASSFQRYGYTF
few	TRBD1	TRBV3-1	TRBJ1-6	15	TGTGCCAGCAGCCAAGAAGCTGGGACAGGTTCACCCCTCCACTTT	CASSQEAGTGSPLHF
NA	NA	TRBV5-1	TRBJ2-7	14	TGCGCCAGCAGCTTGGAGGCAGGGTCTTACGAGCAGTACTTC	CASSLEAGSYEQYF
many	NA	TRBV4-2	TRBJ1-4	16	TGTGCCAGCAGCCAACTCATCCAAACCGCTAATGAAAAACTGTTTTTT	CASSQLIQTANEKLFF
few	TRBD1	TRBV20-1	TRBJ1-2	15	TGCAGTGCTCTTCCGTGGGGACAGGGGGTACATGGCTACACCTTC	CSALPWGQGVHGYTF
many	NA	TRBV28	TRBJ1-5	17	TGTGCCAGCAGTGCACGCCCAAGGGGAGGGAGCAATCAGCCCCAGCATTTT	CASSARPRGGSNQPQHF
many	NA	TRBV6-1	TRBJ2-7	14	TGTGCCACCGCGTTGGCCCAGTCCTGGGACGAGCAGTACTTC	CATALAQSWDEQYF
NA	TRBD1	TRBV3-1	TRBJ2-7	13	TGTGCCAGCAGCTCCCACAGGGGAAATGTGCAGTACTTC	CASSSHRGNVQYF
many	TRBD1	TRBV28	TRBJ1-1	15	TGTGCCAGCATCGGGGCGGACAGGATGAACACTGAAGCTTTCTTT	CASIGADRMNTEAFF